The 20 T cell receptor beta chains in this list originate from one sample, sequenced in a study of PD-L1 blockade in urothelial cancer. Repertoires were generated with immunoSEQ multiplex PCR, while TCRdb's copy carries only in-frame clones and drops some. The data hold roughly 90,000 clones, with 70% to 90% observed a single time. The time point: pretreatment peripheral blood. The sequenced sample was PBMCs, obtained around atezolizumab (anti-PD-L1) treatment. The receptors come from a woman of 80 years or more with urothelial cancer.

J is TRBJ2-3 and V is TRBV18; TRBD1 might be the D (6 bases). The germline V gene has CDR1 KGHSH and CDR2 LQKENI. V lost 3 bases to trimming and J lost 1 base, with 11 bases between them. The CDR3 covers 15 residues. DNA for the CDR3: TGTGCCAGCTCACCCAGGGGTGGGGGCACAGATACGCAGTATTTT. Translated: CASSPRGGGTDTQYF.

The rearrangement uses TRBV5-1 and TRBJ2-3; weak D call: TRBD1 (6 bases). Germline V gene lookup returns CDR1 SGHRS and CDR2 YFSETQ. The germline V and J ends were trimmed by 8 bases and 2 bases, with 15 bases remaining between them. The CDR3 runs to 14 residues. CDR3 sequence (DNA): TGCGCCAGTGCCCTTGGACAGAACACAGATACGCAGTATTTT. Protein sequence: CASALGQNTDTQYF.

V and J are TRBV19 and TRBJ2-7, with 7 bases lining up with TRBD2. Germline CDR1 LNHDA, CDR2 SQIVND (reference sequence). Trimming removed 3 bases from V and 2 bases from J; junction bases left unmatched: 7. The CDR3 runs 15 residues. The CDR3 loop is CASSMSGEGPYEQYF. Written as DNA, the CDR3 is TGTGCCAGTAGTATGTCGGGGGAGGGCCCCTACGAGCAGTACTTC.

The chain combines TRBV13 with TRBJ2-1, with 11 bases that match TRBD2. The J segment lost 4 bases and the V segment lost 5 bases, leaving 10 bases of the junction unmatched. The CDR3 consists of 17 residues. Germline CDR1 PRHDT, CDR2 FYEKMQ (reference sequence). CDR3 protein: CASSPPLGTSGYNEQFF. The CDR3 DNA is TGTGCCAGCAGCCCGCCTCTAGGGACTAGCGGATACAATGAGCAGTTCTTC. The variable domain in full, with the rest retrieved from reference TRBV13 and TRBJ2-1, is AAGVIQSPRHLIKEKRETATLKCYPIPRHDTVYWYQQGPGQDPQFLISFYEKMQSDKGSIPDRFSAQQFSDYHSELNMSSLELGDSALYFCASSPPLGTSGYNEQFFGPGTRLTVL.

The chain is built from TRBV28 and TRBJ1-2, with TRBD1 matching over 9 bases. Germline CDR1 MDHEN, CDR2 SYDVKM. V lost 4 bases, J lost 4 bases, and 7 bases stayed unmatched. The CDR3 loop spans 15 amino acids. The CDR3: CASSSQGQGLYGYTF. In DNA form, the CDR3 reads TGTGCCAGCAGTTCCCAAGGACAGGGGCTCTATGGCTACACCTTC.

V usage is TRBV10-3 and J usage is TRBJ2-7; a weak D match, TRBD2 (5 bases). The CDR3 loop spans 15 amino acids. With 9 bases removed from V and 0 bases from J, the gap between germline ends came to 18 bases. Germline-derived CDR1 and CDR2 are ENHRY and SYGVKD. This CDR3 is CAIGGGVGSSYEQYF. CDR3 bases: TGTGCCATTGGCGGAGGAGTGGGGAGCTCCTACGAGCAGTACTTC.

The chain employs TRBV30 and TRBJ2-1, with D possibly TRBD2 on 6 matching bases. The germline V and J ends were trimmed by 7 bases and 12 bases, with 19 bases remaining between them. Germline V CDR1 and CDR2: GTSNPN, SVGIG (reference sequence). The CDR3 has 12 residues. DNA for the CDR3: TGTGCCTATAGCGGTCGGAACAGTGGGCAGTTCTTC. This encodes CAYSGRNSGQFF.

The rearrangement joins TRBV12-5 to TRBJ2-1; 12 bases match TRBD2. The germline V gene encodes CDR1 LGHNT and CDR2 FRNRAP. This CDR3 is 20 amino acids long. Trimming at V came to 2 bases and at J to 2 bases, leaving 13 bases not matched to a gene. CDR3 nucleotides: TGTGCTAGTGGTTTGAGCGCGGGACTAGCGGGCGGGGGGGCCTACAATGAGCAGTTCTTC. Protein: CASGLSAGLAGGGAYNEQFF.

Here the CDR3 reads CASSLLLAGKGNEQFF. CDR3 in DNA: TGTGCCAGCAGCCTTCTACTAGCGGGAAAAGGGAATGAGCAGTTCTTC. The gene calls are TRBV28 and TRBJ2-1; 10 bases match TRBD2. The germline gives CDR1 MDHEN, CDR2 SYDVKM. After removal of 6 bases from V and 7 bases from J, the junction contained 12 bases not matched to a gene. The CDR3 is made up of 16 amino acids.

The chain is built from TRBV6-1 and TRBJ1-5; 8 bases line up with TRBD1. This CDR3 spans 18 amino acids. Germline values: CDR1 MNHNS, CDR2 SASEGT. The V gene end was trimmed by 1 base and the J gene end by 5 bases; junction bases not matched to a gene: 13. CDR3 residues: CASSEGGQVGSSHQPQHF. Here the CDR3 DNA reads TGTGCCAGCAGTGAAGGGGGACAGGTAGGATCAAGTCATCAGCCCCAGCATTTT.

This clone was seen ten or more times. CDR3 in amino acids: CASSLGTGGLGEQYF. As DNA, the CDR3 is TGCGCCAGCAGCTTGGGGACAGGGGGCCTGGGGGAGCAGTACTTC. The rearrangement links TRBV5-1 to TRBJ2-7; 11 bases align to TRBD1. The J segment lost 7 bases and the V segment lost 0 bases, leaving 6 bases of the junction unmatched. Per the germline V gene, CDR1 is SGHRS and CDR2 is YFSETQ. This CDR3 is built from 15 residues.

V and J are TRBV29-1 and TRBJ1-2, with 10 bases identical to TRBD1. The trim removed 3 bases at V and 8 bases at J, leaving 12 bases unmatched. The CDR3 is made up of 15 amino acids. CDR1 and CDR2 (germline): SQVTM, ANQGSEA. CDR3 in DNA: TGCAGCGTTGACCTGCGCGGGGGACAGGGGCGAGGCTACACCTTC. Its protein is CSVDLRGGQGRGYTF. The full variable domain, its missing parts supplied by reference TRBV29-1 and TRBJ1-2, is SAVISQKPSRDICQRGTSLTIQCQVDSQVTMMFWYRQQPGQSLTLIATANQGSEATYESGFVIDKFPISRPNLTFSTLTVSNMSPEDSSIYLCSVDLRGGQGRGYTFGSGTRLTVV.

The rearrangement uses TRBV6-1 and TRBJ2-3, with a tentative D call TRBD2 (6 bases). This CDR3 spans 15 amino acids. In germline, CDR1 is MNHNS, CDR2 SASEGT. V was trimmed by 1 base and J by 0 bases, leaving 8 bases between them. CDR3 residues: CASSEVGRSTDTQYF. For the CDR3, the DNA is TGTGCCAGCAGTGAAGTCGGGAGAAGCACAGATACGCAGTATTTT.

The chain links TRBV5-1 to TRBJ2-1, with 8 bases aligning to TRBD2. With V trimmed by 4 bases and J by 3 bases, 12 bases remained unmatched. This CDR3 is 17 amino acids long. Germline V lookup: CDR1 SGHRS, CDR2 YFSETQ. CDR3 sequence: CASSERRSGSRYNEQFF. For the CDR3, the DNA is TGCGCCAGCAGCGAGAGGAGAAGCGGGAGTCGCTACAATGAGCAGTTCTTC.

Only one count was recorded for this clone. The chain carries TRBV9 and TRBJ1-2; D may be TRBD1 (6 bases). The CDR3 spans 16 residues. V shed 4 bases and J shed 4 bases, with 20 bases lying between them. In germline, CDR1 is SGDLS, CDR2 YYNGEE. CDR3 sequence: CASSHGGASGGYGYTF. As DNA, the CDR3 is TGTGCCAGCAGCCACGGGGGGGCATCCGGCGGCTATGGCTACACCTTC. Full variable domain (rest looked up from reference TRBV9 and TRBJ1-2): DSGVTQTPKHLITATGQRVTLRCSPRSGDLSVYWYQQSLDQGLQFLIQYYNGEERAKGNILERFSAQQFPDLHSELNLSSLELGDSALYFCASSHGGASGGYGYTFGSGTRLTVV.

This clone turned up a few times. The J gene is TRBJ1-2, the V gene TRBV4-2; perhaps TRBD1 as D (6 bases). V was cut by 4 bases and J by 4 bases, with 16 bases left in between. The CDR3 consists of 15 residues. CDR1 is LGHNA and CDR2 is YNFKEQ in the germline V gene. DNA for the CDR3: TGTGCCAGCAGCCGAGACAGGTTCACAACCTATGGCTACACCTTC. Amino acid sequence: CASSRDRFTTYGYTF.

V gene TRBV6-1 combines with J gene TRBJ1-2; weak D call: TRBD1 (6 bases). The ends were cut back, 4 bases at V and 4 bases at J, with 10 bases in the middle. In germline, CDR1 is MNHNS, CDR2 SASEGT. This CDR3 is built from 13 residues. This chain's CDR3 is CASSVRGGYGYTF. CDR3 sequence (DNA): TGTGCCAGCAGTGTTAGGGGGGGCTATGGCTACACCTTC.

The J gene is TRBJ2-7, the V gene TRBV28; 10 nucleotides align to TRBD2. Germline values: CDR1 MDHEN, CDR2 SYDVKM. CDR3 length: 15 amino acids. J was trimmed by 7 bases and V by 5 bases; bases with no gene match: 11. The CDR3 bases are TGTGCCAGCAGTCCCCTTCGGACTAGCGGAAGTGAGCAGTACTTC. Its translation: CASSPLRTSGSEQYF. The full variable domain, its missing parts supplied by reference TRBV28 and TRBJ2-7, is DVKVTQSSRYLVKRTGEKVFLECVQDMDHENMFWYRQDPGLGLRLIYFSYDVKMKEKGDIPEGYSVSREKKERFSLILESASTNQTSMYLCASSPLRTSGSEQYFGPGTRLTVT.

A single count supports this clone. The genes are TRBV27 and TRBJ2-1; D is possibly TRBD2 (5 bases). Deletions cut 6 bases from V and 4 bases from J, with 19 bases between. Germline V gives CDR1 MNHEY, CDR2 SMNVEV (reference sequence). There are 16 residues in the CDR3. DNA of the CDR3: TGTGCCAGCAGCCGGCCTCGGGAAGGCGGTTACAATGAGCAGTTCTTC. Translation gives CASSRPREGGYNEQFF.

This chain connects TRBV11-2 to TRBJ1-5; possible D gene TRBD1, 5 bases. The V end lost 6 bases, the J end lost 4 bases, and 10 bases lay between the germline ends. The CDR3 is made up of 13 amino acids. CDR1 is SGHAT and CDR2 is FQNNGV in the germline V gene. CDR3 loop: CASSFQGNQPQHF. The CDR3 DNA reads TGTGCCAGCAGTTTCCAGGGTAATCAGCCCCAGCATTTT.